The rows below give T cell receptor beta chains drawn from one sample of a study of CXCR3-negative and CXCR3-positive naive CD8 T cells. TCRdb re-called the 5' RACE reads; every CDR3 protein appears as one record, without DNA. The repertoire table contains roughly 6,600 distinct CDR3 sequences. The sequencing sample was made of naive CXCR3+ CD8+ T cells from blood. These receptors all stem from a human donor in good health. Some clones in this sample may be carry-over from other donors' samples. Both conserved end residues are part of each CDR3. Only part of the rows carry a size: once, few, many, or a class if the clone is expanded.

TRBV20-1	TRBJ2-3	medium-sized	CSAPRTGSSTDTQYF
TRBV6-5	TRBJ2-5	medium-sized	CASSHAGRVQETQYF
TRBV5-1	TRBJ2-4	medium-sized	CASSITPAKNIQYF
TRBV7-2	TRBJ2-7	-	CASSSYRDEQYF
TRBV29-1	TRBJ2-7	medium-sized	CSVDDRTGEGNEQYF
TRBV7-2	TRBJ1-1	-	CASSLAGQPNTEAFF
TRBV7-9	TRBJ1-1	-	CASRDRAEAFF
TRBV15	TRBJ2-7	-	CATGSGIAYEQYF
TRBV29-1	TRBJ1-1	-	CSVPSNMNTEAFF
TRBV30	TRBJ2-1	medium-sized	CAWSPGGNEQFF
TRBV11-1	TRBJ2-1	medium-sized	CASSLFNRERSYNEQFF
TRBV29-1	TRBJ2-1	medium-sized	CSVSSGGYNEQFF
TRBV5-3	TRBJ2-7	-	CARSLGIAGGFSYEQYF
TRBV29-1	TRBJ2-3	-	CSVDGGSGSGGDTQYF
TRBV3-1	TRBJ2-1	-	CASSGLSAEQFF
TRBV5-1	TRBJ2-5	-	CASSLQGAEAQETQYF
TRBV7-2	TRBJ1-1	-	CASSLVGQLNTEAFF
TRBV4-3	TRBJ1-2	-	CASSQARGPYGYTF
TRBV6-5	TRBJ2-7	-	CASAAGQTYEQYF
TRBV12-3/TRBV12-4	TRBJ1-5	medium-sized	CASSSAVEPQHF
TRBV7-9	TRBJ1-1	medium-sized	CASSSRERGGEAFF
TRBV20-1	TRBJ2-1	medium-sized	CSARSSTYNEQFF
TRBV7-6	TRBJ2-1	-	CASSLESSMLNEQFF
TRBV6-6	TRBJ1-6	medium-sized	CASTAAAGSSPLHF
TRBV29-1	TRBJ1-2	medium-sized	CSVGPGGGADYGYTF
TRBV27	TRBJ2-3	-	CASSWGTRTDTQYF
TRBV20-1	TRBJ1-6	-	CSARREDFSPLHF
TRBV4-1	TRBJ2-1	-	CASSQGSLAGSYNEQFF
TRBV25-1	TRBJ1-2	-	CASSGQFVFGYTF
TRBV6-5	TRBJ2-1	-	CASSSLAGDINEQFF
TRBV21-1	TRBJ1-1	medium-sized	CASQQQFTPFF